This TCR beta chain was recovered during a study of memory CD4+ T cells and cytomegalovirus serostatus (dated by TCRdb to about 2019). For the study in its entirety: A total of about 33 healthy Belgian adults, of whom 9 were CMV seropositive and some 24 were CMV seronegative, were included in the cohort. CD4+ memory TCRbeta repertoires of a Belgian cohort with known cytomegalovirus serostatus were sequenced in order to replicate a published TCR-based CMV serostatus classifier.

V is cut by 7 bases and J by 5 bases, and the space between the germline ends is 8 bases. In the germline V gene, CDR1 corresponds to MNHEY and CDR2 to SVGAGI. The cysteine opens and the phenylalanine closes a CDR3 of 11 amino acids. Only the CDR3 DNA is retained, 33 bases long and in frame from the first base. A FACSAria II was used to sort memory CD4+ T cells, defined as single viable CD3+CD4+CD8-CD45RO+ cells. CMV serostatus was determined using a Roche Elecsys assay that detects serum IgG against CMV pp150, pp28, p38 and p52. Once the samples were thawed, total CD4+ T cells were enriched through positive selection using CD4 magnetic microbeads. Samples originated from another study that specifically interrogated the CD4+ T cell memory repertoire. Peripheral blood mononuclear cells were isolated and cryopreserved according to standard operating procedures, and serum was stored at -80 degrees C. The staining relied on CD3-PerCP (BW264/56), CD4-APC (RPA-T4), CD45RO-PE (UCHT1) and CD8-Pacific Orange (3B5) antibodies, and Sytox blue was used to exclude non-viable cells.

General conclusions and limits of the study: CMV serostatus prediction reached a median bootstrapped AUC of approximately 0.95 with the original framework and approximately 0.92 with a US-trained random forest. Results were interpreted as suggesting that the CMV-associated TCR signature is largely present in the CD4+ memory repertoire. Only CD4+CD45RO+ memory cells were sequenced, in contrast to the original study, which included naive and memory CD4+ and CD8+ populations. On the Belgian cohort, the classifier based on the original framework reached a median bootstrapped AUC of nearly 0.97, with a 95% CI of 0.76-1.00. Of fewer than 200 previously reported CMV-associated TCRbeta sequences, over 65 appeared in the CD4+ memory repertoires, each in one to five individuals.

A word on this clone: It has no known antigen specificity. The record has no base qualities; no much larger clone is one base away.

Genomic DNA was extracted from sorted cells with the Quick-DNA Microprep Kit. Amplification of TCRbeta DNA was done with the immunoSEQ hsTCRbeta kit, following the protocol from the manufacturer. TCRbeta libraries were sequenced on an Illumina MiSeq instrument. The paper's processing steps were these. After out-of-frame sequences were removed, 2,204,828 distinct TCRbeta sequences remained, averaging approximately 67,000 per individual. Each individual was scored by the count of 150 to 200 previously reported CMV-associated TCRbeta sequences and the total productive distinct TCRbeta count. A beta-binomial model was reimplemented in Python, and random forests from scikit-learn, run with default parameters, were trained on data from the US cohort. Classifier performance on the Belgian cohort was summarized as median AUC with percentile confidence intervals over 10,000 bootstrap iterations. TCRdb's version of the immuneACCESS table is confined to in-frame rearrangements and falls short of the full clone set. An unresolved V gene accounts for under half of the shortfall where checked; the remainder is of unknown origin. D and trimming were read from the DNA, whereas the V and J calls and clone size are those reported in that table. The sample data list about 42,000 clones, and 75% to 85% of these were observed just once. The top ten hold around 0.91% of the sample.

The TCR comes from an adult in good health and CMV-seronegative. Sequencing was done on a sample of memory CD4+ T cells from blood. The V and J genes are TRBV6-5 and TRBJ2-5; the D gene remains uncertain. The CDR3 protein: CASTFLETQYF. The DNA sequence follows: TGTGCCAGCACCTTTCTGGAGACCCAGTACTTC.